This entry lists 23 T cell receptor beta chains sequenced from one sample in a study of human T cells and chemical hapten exposure. Sample time point: pre-sensitization, week 0. Treatment here: therapeutic diphenylcyclopropenone sensitization with weekly scalp DPC. TCRdb ran MiXCR on the RACE reads and lists one entry per CDR3 protein. The sample contains around 300,000 distinct CDR3 sequences, approximately 8% of which appear only once. The sample was whole blood, taken in connection with sensitization to the hapten diphenylcyclopropenone (DPC). The receptors shown here come from a man aged 18 to 30 with alopecia areata. Some clones in this sample may be carry-over from other donors' samples.

The rearrangement links TRBV3-1 to TRBJ2-4; D call uncertain. The ends were cut back, 4 bases at V and 0 bases at J, with 10 bases in the middle. The CDR3 has 15 amino acids. Germline V gene lookup returns CDR1 LGHDT and CDR2 YNNKEL (reference sequence). The CDR3 DNA reads as TGTGCCAGCAGCCCCGACCGACTAGCCAAAAACATTCAGTACTTC. Encoded protein: CASSPDRLAKNIQYF. Based on the CDR3 plus reference TRBV3-1 and TRBJ2-4, the full variable domain is DTAVSQTPKYLVTQMGNDKSIKCEQNLGHDTMYWYKQDSKKFLKIMFSYNNKELIINETVPNRFSPKSPDKAHLNLHINSLELGDSAVYFCASSPDRLAKNIQYFGAGTRLSVL.

CDR3 nucleotide sequence: TGTGCCAGCAGGGCCCAGGTCGATCCTGGCTACACCTTC. This encodes CASRAQVDPGYTF. The chain employs TRBV6-5 and TRBJ1-2; unclear D gene. The V end was cut by 6 bases, the J end by 7 bases, with 15 bases between. CDR1 MNHEY and CDR2 SVGAGI come from the germline V gene. The CDR3 is made up of 13 amino acids.

The chain has TRBV5-6 and TRBJ2-7; D is unresolved. CDR1 and CDR2 (germline): SGHDT, YYEEEE. The V end lost 4 bases, the J end lost 7 bases, and 18 bases lay between the germline ends. There are 14 residues in the CDR3. The DNA for the CDR3 is TGTGCCAGCAGCACCGCCGTTGGGCCGCGGGAGCAGTACGTC. This translates into CASSTAVGPREQYV.

DNA for the CDR3: TGTGCCAGCAGCAGACAGCTCAGCTCCTATAATTCACCCCTCCACTTT. Translating gives CASSRQLSSYNSPLHF. This rearrangement joins TRBV6-2 or TRBV6-3 to TRBJ1-6; TRBD1 might be the D (5 bases). CDR3 length equals 16 residues. The germline CDR1 and CDR2 sequences are MNHEY and SVGEGT. V gave up 6 bases and J gave up 0 bases, with 12 bases separating them.

The J gene is TRBJ2-3, the V gene TRBV5-1; D unresolved. The germline V gene has CDR1 SGHRS and CDR2 YFSETQ. This CDR3 has 15 amino acids. The germline V and J ends were trimmed by 4 bases and 0 bases, with 12 bases remaining between them. This chain's CDR3 is CASSMDALSTDTQYF. CDR3 nucleotides: TGCGCCAGCAGCATGGACGCCCTGAGCACAGATACGCAGTATTTT.

The table lists this clonotype with many counts. The J gene is TRBJ1-2, the V gene TRBV12-3 or TRBV12-4, with a tentative D call TRBD1 (6 bases). V gave up 6 bases and J gave up 5 bases, with 13 bases separating them. The CDR3 extends over 13 amino acids. The CDR3 region is CASSRETGYGYTF. Here the CDR3 DNA reads TGTGCCAGCAGCCGGGAGACAGGATATGGCTACACCTTC.

This clonotype was counted at least ten times. The rearrangement links TRBV6-2 or TRBV6-3 to TRBJ1-2; D is uncertain. CDR3 length: 15 amino acids. The V and J ends lost 0 bases and 2 bases respectively, with 10 bases between them. Per the germline V gene, CDR1 is MNHEY and CDR2 is SVGEGT. The CDR3 protein is CASSYSPGSNYGYTF. CDR3 nucleotides: TGTGCCAGCAGTTACTCCCCGGGGTCGAACTATGGCTACACCTTC.

This clonotype was seen a handful of times. V gene TRBV29-1 combines with J gene TRBJ1-1; D is possibly TRBD1 (6 bases). CDR1 SQVTM and CDR2 ANQGSEA come from the germline V gene. This CDR3 region has 13 residues. V shed 6 bases and J shed 3 bases, with 14 bases lying between them. CDR3 DNA sequence: TGCAGCGTCAAGGGCAGGGGAGACACTGAAGCTTTCTTT. This codes for CSVKGRGDTEAFF.

This clonotype was counted ten times or more. The chain links TRBV7-9 to TRBJ2-7; maybe TRBD1 (6 bases). This CDR3 contains 13 residues. V was shortened by 3 bases and J by 2 bases, with 8 bases between the two germline ends. Germline CDR1 and CDR2: SEHNR and FQNEAQ (reference sequence). CDR3 in amino acids: CASSLRDTYEQYV. CDR3 coding DNA: TGTGCCAGCAGCTTGAGGGACACCTACGAGCAGTACGTC.

This clonotype was seen repeatedly, ten times or more. This chain uses TRBV10-3 with TRBJ1-5; 7 nucleotides align to TRBD1. Per the germline V gene, CDR1 is ENHRY and CDR2 is SYGVKD. The CDR3 has 13 amino acids. V was clipped by 7 bases and J by 6 bases; unmatched bases: 6. The CDR3 region is CAITQDRSQPQHF. As DNA, the CDR3 is TGTGCCATCACTCAGGACAGGAGTCAGCCCCAGCATTTT.

The table lists this clonotype with a few counts. V is TRBV18 and J is TRBJ2-4; no clear D. Germline CDR1 and CDR2: KGHSH and LQKENI. V lost 3 bases to trimming and J lost 0 bases, with 15 bases between them. The CDR3 is 17 residues long. The CDR3 region is CASSPRSSGVAKNIQYF. DNA of the CDR3: TGTGCCAGCTCACCTCGCAGTTCGGGTGTAGCCAAAAACATTCAGTACTTC. The full variable domain, rest sourced from reference TRBV18 and TRBJ2-4, is NAGVMQNPRHLVRRRGQEARLRCSPMKGHSHVYWYRQLPEEGLKFMVYLQKENIIDESGMPKERFSAEFPKEGPSILRIQQVVRGDSAAYFCASSPRSSGVAKNIQYFGAGTRLSVL.

The chain is built from TRBV11-2 and TRBJ1-2, with 7 bases fitting TRBD1. The CDR3 extends over 16 amino acids. The germline V gene has CDR1 SGHAT and CDR2 FQNNGV. V dropped 5 bases and J dropped 9; count of bases not matched to a gene: 18. In DNA, the CDR3 is TGTGCCAGCAGCCCAGTGACAGGGATGGCTCGTAAGAGCTACACCTTC. It is translated as CASSPVTGMARKSYTF.

This clonotype was seen a few times. V and J are TRBV4-1 and TRBJ1-5; D uncertain. CDR1 and CDR2 from the germline V gene are MGHRA and YSYEKL. Trimming shortened V by 1 base and J by 3 bases, and 16 bases separated the two germline ends. The CDR3 has 17 residues. The CDR3 nucleotides read TGCGCCAGCAGCCAAGCACTCTTTGGCCAAACCAATCAGCCCCAGCATTTT. This sequence encodes CASSQALFGQTNQPQHF.

This clonotype was detected many times. This chain links TRBV9 with TRBJ2-3; perhaps TRBD1 as D (5 bases). Germline CDR1 and CDR2: SGDLS and YYNGEE. The CDR3 totals 16 residues. V shed 4 bases and J shed 1 base, with 16 bases lying between them. In DNA form, the CDR3 reads TGTGCCAGCAGCCGCGCGCAGGGATCACGCACAGATACGCAGTATTTT. This sequence encodes CASSRAQGSRTDTQYF.

This rearrangement joins TRBV4-2 to TRBJ1-5; possibly TRBD1 for D (5 bases). Trimming took 1 base from V and 0 from J, leaving 7 bases between them. Germline loops: CDR1 LGHNA, CDR2 YNFKEQ. The CDR3 totals 15 residues. For the CDR3, the DNA is TGTGCCAGCAGCCAAGGTGGGGCTAGCAATCAGCCCCAGCATTTT. Protein sequence: CASSQGGASNQPQHF.

On this clonotype itself: The junction shows a germline mismatch at one end, possibly a read error. The chain uses TRBV4-3 and TRBJ1-2; D not certain. The CDR3 runs to 14 residues. The germline CDR1 and CDR2 sequences are LGHNA and YSLEER. CDR3 region: CASSQIEGGYGYTF. The CDR3, as DNA: TGCGCCAGCAGCCAAATTGAAGGCGGCTATGGGTACACCTTC.

Ten or more counts support this clonotype. The chain is built from TRBV21-1 and TRBJ2-1; the table's D call of TRBD1 was not tested on the DNA. TRBV21-1 constitutes a pseudogene. The CDR3 has 15 amino acids. The CDR3 nucleotides read TGTGCCAGGTACCGCGGGGGACAGGGGGACAATGAGCAGTTCTTC. It specifies CARYRGGQGDNEQFF.

This clonotype was detected many times. The rearrangement uses TRBV29-1 and TRBJ1-4; D is unclear. The V and J ends lost 0 bases and 5 bases respectively, with 7 bases between them. The CDR3 totals 13 residues. From germline, CDR1 is SQVTM and CDR2 ANQGSEA. The DNA of the CDR3 is TGCAGCGTTGAAGAAAATCAGAATGAAAAACTGTTTTTT. It translates to CSVEENQNEKLFF.

Here the CDR3 DNA reads TGCGCCAGCAGTGATGGAGCGGGGAGCTACAATGAGCAGTTCTTC. This sequence encodes CASSDGAGSYNEQFF. V usage is TRBV10-2 and J usage is TRBJ2-1; 7 bases are shared with TRBD2. The trim removed 3 bases at V and 3 bases at J, leaving 5 bases unmatched. The length of the CDR3 is 15 residues. CDR1 WSHSY and CDR2 SAAADI come from the germline V gene.

This clonotype came up many times. The chain joins TRBV12-3 or TRBV12-4 to TRBJ1-2, with D unresolved. Trimming cost V 2 bases and J 1 base, with 17 bases left between them. The CDR3 covers 17 residues. CDR3 protein: CASSLRRESTINYGYTF. For the CDR3, the DNA is TGTGCCAGCAGTTTACGGAGGGAATCGACTATTAACTATGGCTACACCTTC.

The sample holds a few counts of this clonotype. The chain recombines TRBV20-1 with TRBJ1-3; 7 positions agree with TRBD1. With 0 bases clipped from V and 11 bases from J, the junction kept 7 bases outside the gene matches. From germline, CDR1 is DFQATT and CDR2 SNEGSKA (reference sequence). There are 13 residues in the CDR3. In DNA form, the CDR3 reads TGCAGTGCTAGAGATCCACCGGGGACAGCCATATATTTT. Its translation: CSARDPPGTAIYF.

This clonotype was counted at least ten times. The chain links TRBV5-1 to TRBJ1-1; perhaps TRBD1 as D (6 bases). Per germline, CDR1 SGHRS and CDR2 YFSETQ. The CDR3 sequence is 15 residues long. V shed 2 bases and J shed 1 base, with 12 bases lying between them. The CDR3 sequence is CASSLGLGANTEAFF. DNA of the CDR3: TGCGCCAGCAGCTTAGGGTTGGGGGCGAACACTGAAGCTTTCTTT.

Only a few counts were recorded for this clonotype. The V call is TRBV7-2, the J call TRBJ1-1; 7 nucleotides match TRBD1. CDR3 size: 13 residues. Trimming removed 2 bases from V and 12 bases from J; junction bases left unmatched: 9. In germline, CDR1 is SGHTA, CDR2 FQGNSA. CDR3 amino acids: CASSLNLGRGTFF. CDR3 coding DNA: TGTGCCAGCAGCTTAAATCTGGGCAGGGGGACTTTCTTT.